This TCR beta chain comes out of a study of blood T cell repertoires in COVID-19. Study overall: Italy, Spain and the United States were the sources of the convalescent and acute COVID-19 samples.

Participants, roughly 18 to 100 years old, spanned approximately 26 US areas. Assignments of participants to cohorts depended upon their own reported clinical history. Cohort 3 recovered donors had two negative PCRs, clearance, or symptom resolution. Repertoires were generated with immunoSEQ multiplex PCR, while TCRdb's copy carries only in-frame clones and drops some. The profile shows 300,000 or so clones, about 90% of them singletons. This sequence was found in a woman aged 25 to 39 who had recovered from COVID-19. The sample consisted of PBMCs or T cells enriched from blood (not recorded which).

This chain's CDR3 is CASRRQGEAFF. CDR3 bases: TGTGCCAGCAGACGACAGGGTGAAGCTTTCTTT. The chain joins TRBV12-3 or TRBV12-4 to TRBJ1-1; 7 nucleotides match TRBD1. The CDR3 consists of 11 residues. The V and J ends lost 6 bases and 7 bases, in that order; junction bases with no gene match: 2.